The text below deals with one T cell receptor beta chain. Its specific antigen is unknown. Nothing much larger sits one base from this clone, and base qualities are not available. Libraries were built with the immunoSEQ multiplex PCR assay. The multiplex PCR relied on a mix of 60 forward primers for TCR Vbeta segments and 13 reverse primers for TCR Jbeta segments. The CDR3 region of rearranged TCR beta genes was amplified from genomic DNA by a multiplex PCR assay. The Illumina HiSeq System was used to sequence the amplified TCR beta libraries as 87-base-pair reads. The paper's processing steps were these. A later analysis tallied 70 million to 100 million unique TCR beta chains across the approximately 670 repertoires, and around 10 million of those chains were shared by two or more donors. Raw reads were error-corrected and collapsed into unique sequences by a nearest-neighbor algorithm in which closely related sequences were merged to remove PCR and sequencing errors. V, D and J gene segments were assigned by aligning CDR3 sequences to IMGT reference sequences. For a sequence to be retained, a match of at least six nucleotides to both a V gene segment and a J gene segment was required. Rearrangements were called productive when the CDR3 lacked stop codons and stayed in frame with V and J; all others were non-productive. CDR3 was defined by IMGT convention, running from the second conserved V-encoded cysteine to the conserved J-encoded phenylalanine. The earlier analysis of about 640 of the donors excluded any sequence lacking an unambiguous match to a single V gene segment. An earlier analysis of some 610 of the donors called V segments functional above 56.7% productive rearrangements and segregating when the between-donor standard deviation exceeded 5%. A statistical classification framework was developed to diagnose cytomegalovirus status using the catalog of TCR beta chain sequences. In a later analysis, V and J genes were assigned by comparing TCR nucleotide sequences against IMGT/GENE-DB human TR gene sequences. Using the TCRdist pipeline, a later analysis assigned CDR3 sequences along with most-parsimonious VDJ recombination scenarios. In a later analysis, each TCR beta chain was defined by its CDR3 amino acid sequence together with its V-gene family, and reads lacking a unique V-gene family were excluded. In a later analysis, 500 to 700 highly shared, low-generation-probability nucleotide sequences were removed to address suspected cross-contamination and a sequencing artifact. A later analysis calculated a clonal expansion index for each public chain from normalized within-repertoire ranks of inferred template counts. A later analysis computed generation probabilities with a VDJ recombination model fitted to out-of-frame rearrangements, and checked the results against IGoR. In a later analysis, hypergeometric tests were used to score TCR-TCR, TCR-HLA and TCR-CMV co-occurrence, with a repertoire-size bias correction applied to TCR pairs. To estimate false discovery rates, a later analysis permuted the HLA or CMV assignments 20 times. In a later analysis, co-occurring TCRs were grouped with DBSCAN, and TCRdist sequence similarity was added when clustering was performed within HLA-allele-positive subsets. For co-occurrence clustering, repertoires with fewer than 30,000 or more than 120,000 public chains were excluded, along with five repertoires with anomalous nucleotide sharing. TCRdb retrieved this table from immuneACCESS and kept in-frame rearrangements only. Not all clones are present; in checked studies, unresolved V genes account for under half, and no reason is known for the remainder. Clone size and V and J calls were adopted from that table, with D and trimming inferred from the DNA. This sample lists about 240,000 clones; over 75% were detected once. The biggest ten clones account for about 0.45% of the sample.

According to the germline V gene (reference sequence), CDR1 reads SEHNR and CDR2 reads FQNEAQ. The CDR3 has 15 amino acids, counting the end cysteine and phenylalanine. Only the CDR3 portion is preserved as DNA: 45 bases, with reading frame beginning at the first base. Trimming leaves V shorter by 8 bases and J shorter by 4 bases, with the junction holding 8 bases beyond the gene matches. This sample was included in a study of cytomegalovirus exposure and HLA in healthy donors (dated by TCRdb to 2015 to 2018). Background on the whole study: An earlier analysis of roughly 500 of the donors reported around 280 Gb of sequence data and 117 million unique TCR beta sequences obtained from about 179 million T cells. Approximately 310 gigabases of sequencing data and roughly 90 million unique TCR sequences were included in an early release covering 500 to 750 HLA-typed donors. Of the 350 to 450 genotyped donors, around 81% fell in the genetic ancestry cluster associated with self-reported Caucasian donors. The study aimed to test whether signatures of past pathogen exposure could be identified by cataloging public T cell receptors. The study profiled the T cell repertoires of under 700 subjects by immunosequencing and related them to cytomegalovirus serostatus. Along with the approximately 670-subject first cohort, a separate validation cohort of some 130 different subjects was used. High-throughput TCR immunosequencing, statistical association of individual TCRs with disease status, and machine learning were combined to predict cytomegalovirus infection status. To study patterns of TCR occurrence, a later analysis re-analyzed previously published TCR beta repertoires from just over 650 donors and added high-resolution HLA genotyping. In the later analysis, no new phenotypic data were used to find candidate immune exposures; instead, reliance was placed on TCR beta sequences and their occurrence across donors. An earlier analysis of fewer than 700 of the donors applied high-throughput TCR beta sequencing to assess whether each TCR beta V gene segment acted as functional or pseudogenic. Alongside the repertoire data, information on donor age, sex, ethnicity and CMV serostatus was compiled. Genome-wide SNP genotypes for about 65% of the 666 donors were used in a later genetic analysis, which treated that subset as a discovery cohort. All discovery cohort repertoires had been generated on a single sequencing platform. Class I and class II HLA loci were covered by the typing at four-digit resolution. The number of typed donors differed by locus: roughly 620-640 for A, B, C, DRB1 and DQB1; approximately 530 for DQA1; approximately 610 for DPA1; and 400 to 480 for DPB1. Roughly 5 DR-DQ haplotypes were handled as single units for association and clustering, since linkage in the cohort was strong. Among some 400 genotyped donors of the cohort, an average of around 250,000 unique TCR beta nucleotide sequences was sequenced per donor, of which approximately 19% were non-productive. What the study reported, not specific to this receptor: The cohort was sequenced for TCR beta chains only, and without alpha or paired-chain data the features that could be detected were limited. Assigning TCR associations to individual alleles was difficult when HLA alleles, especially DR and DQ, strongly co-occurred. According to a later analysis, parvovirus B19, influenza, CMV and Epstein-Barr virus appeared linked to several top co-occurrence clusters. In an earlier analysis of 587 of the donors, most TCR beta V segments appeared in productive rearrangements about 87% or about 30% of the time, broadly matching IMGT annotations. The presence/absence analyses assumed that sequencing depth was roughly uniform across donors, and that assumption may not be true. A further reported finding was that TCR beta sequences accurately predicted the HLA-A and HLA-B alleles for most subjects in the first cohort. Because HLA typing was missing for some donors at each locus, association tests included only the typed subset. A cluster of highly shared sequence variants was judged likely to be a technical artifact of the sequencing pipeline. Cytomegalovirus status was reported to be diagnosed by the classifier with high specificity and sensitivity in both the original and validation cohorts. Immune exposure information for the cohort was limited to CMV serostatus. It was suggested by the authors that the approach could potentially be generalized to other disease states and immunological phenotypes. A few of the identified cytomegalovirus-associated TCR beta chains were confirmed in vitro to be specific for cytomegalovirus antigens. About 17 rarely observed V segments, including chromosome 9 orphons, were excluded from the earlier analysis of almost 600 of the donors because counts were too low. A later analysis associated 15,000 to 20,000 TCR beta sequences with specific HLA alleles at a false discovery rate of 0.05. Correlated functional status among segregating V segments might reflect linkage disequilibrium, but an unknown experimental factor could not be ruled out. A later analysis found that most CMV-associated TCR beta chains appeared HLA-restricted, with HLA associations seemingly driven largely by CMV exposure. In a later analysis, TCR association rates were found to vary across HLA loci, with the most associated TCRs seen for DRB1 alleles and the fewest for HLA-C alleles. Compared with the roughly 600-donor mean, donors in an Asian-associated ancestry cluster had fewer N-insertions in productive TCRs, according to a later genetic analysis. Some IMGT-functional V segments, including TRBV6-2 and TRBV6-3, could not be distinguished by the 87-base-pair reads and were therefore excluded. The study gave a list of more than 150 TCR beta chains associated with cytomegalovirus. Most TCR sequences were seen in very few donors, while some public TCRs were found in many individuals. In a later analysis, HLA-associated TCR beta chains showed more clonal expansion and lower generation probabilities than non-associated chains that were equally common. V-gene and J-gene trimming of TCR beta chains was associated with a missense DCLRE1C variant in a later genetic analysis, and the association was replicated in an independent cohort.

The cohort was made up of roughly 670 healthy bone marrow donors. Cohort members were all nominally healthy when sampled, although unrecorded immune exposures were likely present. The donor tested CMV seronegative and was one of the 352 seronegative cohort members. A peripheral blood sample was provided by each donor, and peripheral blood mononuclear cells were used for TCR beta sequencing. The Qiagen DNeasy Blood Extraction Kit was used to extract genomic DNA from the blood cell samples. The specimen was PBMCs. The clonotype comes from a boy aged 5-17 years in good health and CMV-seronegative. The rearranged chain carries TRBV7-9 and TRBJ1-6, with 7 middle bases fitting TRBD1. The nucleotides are TGTGCCAGCCGGGACAGTCCCCATTATAATTCACCCCTCCACTTT. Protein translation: CASRDSPHYNSPLHF.